The rows below give T cell receptor beta chains drawn from one sample of a study of shared clonotypes between healthy human individuals. The table came from immunoSEQ multiplex PCR; TCRdb's copy has only in-frame clones and leaves some out. In the table there are 150,000 to 200,000 clones, over 50% of which are singletons. The sequenced sample consisted of memory CD4+ T cells sorted from blood. The receptors come from a man aged 25 to 40 in good health. Both conserved end residues are part of each CDR3. Fields, in order: clone size, D gene, V gene, J gene, CDR3 DNA, CDR3 protein. The D gene is left open where the match is weak. The listing skips clone size in some rows; elsewhere it reads once, few, many or a size class.

many	.	TRBV7-8	TRBJ2-1	TGTGCCAGCAGCTTAGCGCGGGCCGTCTACAATGAGCAGTTCTTC	CASSLARAVYNEQFF
few	.	TRBV28	TRBJ2-7	TGTGCCAGCAGTCCCCTTTCAGGAAACTACGAGCAGTACTTC	CASSPLSGNYEQYF
many	.	TRBV18	TRBJ1-1	TGTGCCAGCTCACCGGCACACGACTCTTTGAACACTGAAGCTTTCTTT	CASSPAHDSLNTEAFF
.	TRBD1	TRBV5-4	TRBJ2-5	TGTGCCAGCAGGGGTGACAGGGGGCCGGAGACCCAGTACTTC	CASRGDRGPETQYF
many	.	TRBV18	TRBJ2-3	TGTGCCAGCTCCCGAGTAAACACGGGCGCAGATACGCAGTATTTT	CASSRVNTGADTQYF
.	.	TRBV29-1	TRBJ2-7	TGCAGCGGTAGGGACATCTACTACGAGCAGTACTTC	CSGRDIYYEQYF
.	TRBD2	TRBV7-6	TRBJ2-2	TGTGCCAGCAGCTTAGCGTTTAGCGGGGTAGCCACCGGGGAGCTGTTTTTT	CASSLAFSGVATGELFF
few	.	TRBV7-2	TRBJ2-1	TGTGCCAGCAGCTTAGAGTTATTGGGGGAGCAGTTCTTC	CASSLELLGEQFF
.	.	TRBV7-8	TRBJ2-3	TGTGCCAGCAGCGCCTTAAGCTCCTACGATCAGTATTTT	CASSALSSYDQYF
.	.	TRBV10-3	TRBJ2-1	TGTGCCATCAGTGTTATCGGTGGGGCAACCTACAATGAGCAGTTCTTC	CAISVIGGATYNEQFF
.	.	TRBV11-2	TRBJ2-7	TGTGCCAGCAGCTTAGCCCGGGAAGTTAGCTACGAGCAGTACTTC	CASSLAREVSYEQYF
.	.	TRBV2	TRBJ2-7	TGTGCCAGCATGGAGTACGAGCAGTACTTC	CASMEYEQYF
once	.	TRBV9	TRBJ2-7	TGTGCCAGCAGCGTAGGGGTCGGAGCGTCCTACGAGCAGTACTTC	CASSVGVGASYEQYF
.	TRBD1	TRBV6-1	TRBJ1-2	TGTGCCAGCAGTCTTCTGACAGGGGGCGTCTATGGCTACACCTTC	CASSLLTGGVYGYTF
few	.	TRBV29-1	TRBJ1-1	TGCAGCGTTGAAATCCGGGGAGGGAACACTGAAGCTTTCTTT	CSVEIRGGNTEAFF
.	.	TRBV20-1	TRBJ2-7	TGCAGTGCTGTATCGAGCGAGCAGTACTTC	CSAVSSEQYF
.	.	TRBV27	TRBJ2-3	TGTGCCAGCAGTCTAGTTACCACTAGCACAGATACGCAGTATTTT	CASSLVTTSTDTQYF
.	.	TRBV21-1	TRBJ2-7	TGTGCCAGCAGCAAAGGGCAGAAAACCTACGAGCAGTACTTC	CASSKGQKTYEQYF